This T cell receptor beta chain stems from a study of T cell clusters in autoimmune cytopenias. TRB amplification used approximately 0.25 ug of peripheral blood genomic DNA. TRB rearrangements were amplified by touch-down multiplex PCR with mixed TRB-A/B primers. TCRdb reanalyzed the multiplex PCR reads and collapses them to one entry per CDR3 protein, without DNA. Here the sample table reports approximately 12,000 distinct CDR3 sequences. This same sample was also taken into another study, of T cell repertoires in aging, cancer and after chemotherapy.

Source material: peripheral blood. All receptors derive from a human donor in good health.

The rearrangement joins TRBV19 to TRBJ2-2; TCRdb proposes TRBD2, but this gene call is untestable without DNA. The CDR3 is made up of 15 amino acids. Per the germline V gene, CDR1 is LNHDA and CDR2 is SQIVND (reference sequence). This CDR3 is CASVAGGLNTGELFF.